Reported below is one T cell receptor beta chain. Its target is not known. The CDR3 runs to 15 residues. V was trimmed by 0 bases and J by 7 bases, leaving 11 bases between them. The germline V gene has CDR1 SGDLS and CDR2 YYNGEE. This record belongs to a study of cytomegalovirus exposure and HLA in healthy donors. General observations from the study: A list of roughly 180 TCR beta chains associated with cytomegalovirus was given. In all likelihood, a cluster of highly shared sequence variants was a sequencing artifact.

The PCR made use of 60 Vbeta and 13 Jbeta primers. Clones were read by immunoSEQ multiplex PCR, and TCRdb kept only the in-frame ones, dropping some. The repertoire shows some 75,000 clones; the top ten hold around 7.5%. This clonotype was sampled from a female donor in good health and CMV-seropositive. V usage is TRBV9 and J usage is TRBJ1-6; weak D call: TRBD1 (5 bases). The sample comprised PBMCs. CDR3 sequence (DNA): TGTGCCAGCAGCGTAGATCCAGGGAACAATTCACCCCTCCACTTT. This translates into CASSVDPGNNSPLHF.